The 14 T cell receptor beta chains presented below share a single source sample, sequenced in a study of identical twins. From the 5' RACE reads, TCRdb called clonotypes with MiXCR, one entry per CDR3 protein. The sample includes hundreds of thousands of distinct CDR3 sequences, approximately 13% of them seen just once. This sample also appeared in a second study, on yellow fever vaccine responses in identical twins.

What was sequenced was CD8+ T cells sorted from blood. These receptors were collected from a woman aged 18-35 years in good health.

This clonotype was observed a few times. The CDR3, as DNA: TGTGCCAGCAGCCCCGGGATTACTTACTACGAGCAGTACTTC. This gives the protein CASSPGITYYEQYF. J is TRBJ2-7 and V is TRBV9; tentative D call: TRBD2 (5 bases). CDR1 is SGDLS, CDR2 YYNGEE, per germline. Trimming took 4 bases from V and 3 from J, leaving 14 bases between them. This CDR3 has 14 amino acids.

J is TRBJ2-2 and V is TRBV7-9; D possibly corresponds to TRBD1 (6 bases). This CDR3 comprises 15 residues. V shed 4 bases and J shed 5 bases, with 14 bases lying between them. The germline CDR1 and CDR2 sequences are SEHNR and FQNEAQ (reference sequence). CDR3 residues: CASSSDSLRTGELFF. CDR3 bases: TGTGCCAGCAGCTCGGACAGCCTTCGAACCGGGGAGCTGTTTTTT.

This clonotype was found a few times. This rearrangement joins TRBV2 to TRBJ1-3; no firm D call. The V gene lost 6 bases and the J gene lost 0 bases, with 9 bases spanning the gap. The germline gives CDR1 SNHLY, CDR2 FYNNEI. This CDR3 spans 14 amino acids. The CDR3 nucleotides are TGTGCCAGCAGAGAGGTCGACTCTGGAAACACCATATATTTT. Translated, it gives CASREVDSGNTIYF.

This clonotype was seen many times. The V gene is TRBV5-6, the J gene TRBJ2-7; 7 bases agree with TRBD1. Germline CDR1 and CDR2: SGHDT and YYEEEE. Trimming cost V 0 bases and J 5 bases; bases outside gene matches: 2. The CDR3 is 13 residues long. CDR3 protein: CASSLGQGHEQYV. The CDR3 coding sequence is TGTGCCAGCAGCTTGGGACAGGGCCACGAGCAGTACGTC.

This clonotype came up a few times. The chain couples TRBV10-3 to TRBJ2-2; 7 bases agree with TRBD1. Germline CDR1 is ENHRY and CDR2 is SYGVKD. Unmatched junction bases numbered 6, after V lost 0 bases and J lost 5 bases. CDR3 length equals 16 residues. For the CDR3, the DNA is TGTGCCATCAGTGAGTCTAGGGACAGCTATACCGGGGAGCTGTTTTTT. Protein: CAISESRDSYTGELFF.

This clonotype was seen more than once but under ten times. The chain has TRBV4-1 and TRBJ1-1; no firm D call. The CDR3 consists of 12 residues. Trimming cost V 0 bases and J 8 bases, with 7 bases left between them. Germline CDR1 and CDR2: MGHRA and YSYEKL. Written as DNA, the CDR3 is TGCGCCAGCAGCCAAGATGAACACGAAGCTTTCTTT. Translating it yields CASSQDEHEAFF.

The genes are TRBV5-5 and TRBJ2-1; tentative D call: TRBD2 (6 bases). This CDR3 contains 17 residues. V was trimmed by 4 bases and J by 8 bases, leaving 25 bases between them. Germline V gene sequence: CDR1 SGHKS, CDR2 YYEKEE (reference sequence). In DNA form, the CDR3 reads TGTGCCAGCAGCCCCGGGGTAGCGGAATATAGGAGGGATGAGCAGTTCTTC. Its protein is CASSPGVAEYRRDEQFF.

The V and J genes are TRBV7-9 and TRBJ2-3; no clear D. The germline V gene encodes CDR1 SEHNR and CDR2 FQNEAQ (reference sequence). V shed 7 bases and J shed 5 bases, with 13 bases lying between them. CDR3 size: 13 residues. The CDR3 nucleotides are TGTGCCAGCACCCCCCCGATTAAAGATACGCAGTATTTT. Translating gives CASTPPIKDTQYF.

This chain joins TRBV27 and TRBJ1-4, with a tentative D call TRBD1 (6 bases). Germline CDR1 and CDR2: MNHEY and SMNVEV (reference sequence). V was trimmed by 3 bases and J by 1 base, leaving 9 bases between them. The CDR3 loop spans 15 amino acids. Here the CDR3 reads CASSFIRGTNEKLFF. For the CDR3, the DNA is TGTGCCAGCAGTTTTATCAGGGGAACTAATGAAAAACTGTTTTTT.

This clonotype was found a few times. The chain couples TRBV20-1 to TRBJ2-1; possible D gene TRBD2, 6 bases. The CDR3 sequence is 11 residues long. Germline values: CDR1 DFQATT, CDR2 SNEGSKA (reference sequence). V lost 6 bases and J 10 bases, leaving 13 bases between the germline ends. CDR3 sequence (DNA): TGCAGTGCGGAAGCGGGTGGCGAGCAGTTCTTC. Its translation: CSAEAGGEQFF.

This clonotype was observed a few times. The chain combines TRBV20-1 with TRBJ2-1; maybe TRBD1 (5 bases). CDR1 is DFQATT, CDR2 SNEGSKA, per germline (reference sequence). This CDR3 is 13 amino acids long. This CDR3 is CSGEQVQRNEQFF. DNA of the CDR3: TGCAGCGGTGAACAGGTTCAACGGAATGAGCAGTTCTTC.

This clonotype was picked up a small number of times. The chain carries TRBV12-3 or TRBV12-4 and TRBJ2-1; D is tentatively TRBD1 or TRBD2 (5 bases each). This CDR3 has 15 amino acids. V shed 6 bases and J shed 2 bases, with 14 bases lying between them. For the CDR3, the DNA is TGTGCCAGCAGGCCCGAGGGGTTGGCCTACAATGAGCAGTTCTTC. It yields the protein CASRPEGLAYNEQFF.

This clonotype appeared a few times. The rearrangement uses TRBV6-1 and TRBJ2-7; perhaps TRBD1 as D (6 bases). The CDR3 is made up of 13 amino acids. Trimming removed 6 bases at V and 5 bases at J, with 14 bases between. Per the germline V gene, CDR1 is MNHNS and CDR2 is SASEGT. CDR3 sequence (DNA): TGTGCCAGCAGCCTGGGACACTCGGACGAGCAGTACTTC. Its protein is CASSLGHSDEQYF.

This clonotype was recorded at least ten times. The gene calls are TRBV20-1 and TRBJ2-7; D unclear. CDR3 size: 12 residues. Trimming stripped 0 bases from V and 3 bases from J, with 6 bases between. Germline values: CDR1 DFQATT, CDR2 SNEGSKA (reference sequence). The CDR3 protein is CSARDENYEQYF. The CDR3 DNA reads TGCAGTGCTAGAGATGAAAACTACGAGCAGTACTTC.